These 5 T cell receptor beta chains share one sample of origin, sequenced in a study of cytomegalovirus exposure and HLA in healthy donors. The primer mix had 60 Vbeta and 13 Jbeta primers. The repertoire was sequenced with immunoSEQ multiplex PCR; TCRdb's copy has only in-frame clones and lacks some. The sample contains over 100,000 clones, around 75% of which appear only once. Sequenced material: PBMCs. These receptors were collected from a woman aged 25 to 39 in good health and CMV-seronegative.

This chain uses TRBV19 with TRBJ2-7; 7 bases align to TRBD1. CDR1 is LNHDA and CDR2 is SQIVND in the germline V gene (reference sequence). V shed 6 bases, J shed 3 bases, and the junction held 5 bases outside the gene matches. The CDR3 length is 13 residues. This CDR3 is CASSRDSLYEQYF. In nucleotides, the CDR3 is TGTGCCAGTAGCCGGGACAGCCTCTACGAGCAGTACTTC.

This chain links TRBV5-1 with TRBJ1-4; the D gene is possibly TRBD1 (5 bases). The CDR3 is 14 amino acids. Germline V gene lookup returns CDR1 SGHRS and CDR2 YFSETQ. Between the trimmed V and J ends, which lost 5 bases and 8 bases, there was a span of 16 bases. The DNA for the CDR3 is TGCGCCAGCAGGACCGGGACTGCTGGGGAAAAACTGTTTTTT. As protein: CASRTGTAGEKLFF. The variable domain in full, completed from reference TRBV5-1 and TRBJ1-4, reads KAGVTQTPRYLIKTRGQQVTLSCSPISGHRSVSWYQQTPGQGLQFLFEYFSETQRNKGNFPGRFSGRQFSNSRSEMNVSTLELGDSALYLCASRTGTAGEKLFFGSGTQLSVL.

V and J are TRBV6-5 and TRBJ2-3, with D perhaps matching TRBD1 (6 bases). This CDR3 has 15 amino acids. The germline V gene encodes CDR1 MNHEY and CDR2 SVGAGI. V was clipped by 6 bases and J by 0 bases, with 13 bases between them. The CDR3 DNA is TGTGCCAGCAGCCTAGGGGGTTTTAGCACAGATACGCAGTATTTT. It codes for CASSLGGFSTDTQYF.

This chain links TRBV7-9 with TRBJ1-3; D gene unclear. V dropped 6 bases and J dropped 4 bases, with 10 bases sitting between them. Germline assignment: CDR1 SEHNR and CDR2 FQNEAQ (reference sequence). This CDR3 contains 13 residues. DNA of the CDR3: TGTGCCAGCAGACGCGTCGAGGGAAACACCATATATTTT. This gives the protein CASRRVEGNTIYF.

This clone was found a few times. V is TRBV6-5 and J is TRBJ1-4, with D possibly TRBD1 on 5 matching bases. Germline V gives CDR1 MNHEY, CDR2 SVGAGI. V was shortened by 10 bases and J by 4 bases, with 16 bases between the two germline ends. The CDR3 is made up of 14 amino acids. The CDR3 is CATREGRDNEKLFF. The CDR3 region has the DNA TGTGCCACCCGAGAGGGGAGGGATAATGAAAAACTGTTTTTT.